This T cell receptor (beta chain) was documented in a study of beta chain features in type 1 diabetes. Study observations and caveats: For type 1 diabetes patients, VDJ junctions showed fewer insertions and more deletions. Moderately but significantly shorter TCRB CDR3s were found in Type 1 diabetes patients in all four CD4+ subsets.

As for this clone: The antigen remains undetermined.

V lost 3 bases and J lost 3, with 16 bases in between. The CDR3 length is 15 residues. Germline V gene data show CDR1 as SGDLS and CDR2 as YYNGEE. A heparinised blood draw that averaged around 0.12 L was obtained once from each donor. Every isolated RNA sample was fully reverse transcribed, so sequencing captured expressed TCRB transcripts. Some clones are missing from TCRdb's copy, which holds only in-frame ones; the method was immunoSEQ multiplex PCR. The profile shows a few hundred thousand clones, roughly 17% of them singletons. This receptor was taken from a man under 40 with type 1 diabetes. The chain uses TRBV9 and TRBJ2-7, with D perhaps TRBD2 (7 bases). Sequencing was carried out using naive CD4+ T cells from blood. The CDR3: CASSARGAGYYEQYF. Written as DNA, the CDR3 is TGTGCCAGCAGCGCCCGGGGGGCCGGATACTACGAGCAGTACTTC.